This T cell receptor beta chain came from a study of Ad26.COV2.S vaccination and SARS-CoV-2 variants listed by TCRdb under 2021. Some background on the complete study: Donors in the vaccine arm were drawn from COV1001, a multicentre, randomized, double-blind, placebo-controlled phase I-IIa trial testing Ad26.COV2.S in healthy adults. Ad26.COV2.S was administered intramuscularly at 5 x 10^10 or 1 x 10^11 viral particles, either as a single shot or as two shots given 56 days apart. Sequencing of the TCRbeta repertoire served to evaluate the specificity and breadth of SARS-CoV-2-reactive T cell receptors following Ad26.COV2.S vaccination. A total of 32 samples were included in the TCR-sequenced set, comprising 19 Ad26.COV2.S vaccine recipients, 5 placebo recipients and 8 SARS-CoV-2 convalescent individuals. Trial participants were randomized into five groups of five: low-dose or high-dose Ad26.COV2.S given once or twice, or placebo on both occasions. Blinding of investigators to trial group allocation was maintained during experiments and outcome assessment.

The investigation overall reported the following: The authors noted that total T cell responses may have been underestimated by the TCR breadth and depth analyses. Substantial breadth of spike-specific CD8+ and CD4+ T cell responses was reported after vaccination. Spike-specific TCR breadth was higher in Ad26.COV2.S recipients than in placebo recipients (P = 0.0014). Non-spike TCR breadth was comparable between vaccine and placebo recipients, consistent with the vaccine containing only spike. The study was not powered to compare responses between vaccine doses or regimens.

The immunoSEQ Assay was used to sequence TCRbeta CDR3 regions. After extraction, genomic DNA underwent amplification by bias-controlled multiplex PCR, followed by high-throughput sequencing. In the paper's pipeline: To quantify the absolute abundance of every unique TCRbeta CDR3 region, sequences were collapsed and filtered. Usable DNA was measured by amplifying reference genes present in all nucleated cells, and TCRbeta template counts were normalized to that usable DNA to estimate T cell fraction. Repertoire TCRs were annotated as SARS-CoV-2-specific when V gene, CDR3 amino acid sequence and J gene were exactly matched to a known reactive TCR set. The reference SARS-CoV-2 TCR set was obtained from MIRA and was filtered for enrichment in COVID-19-positive ImmuneCODE repertoires, whereby public or cross-reactive TCRs were removed. Using the MIRA antigens, annotated TCRs were further analysed by specific ORF or by position within an ORF. Breadth was defined as annotated unique rearrangements over total unique productive rearrangements; depth was the summed frequency of those rearrangements. Two-sided Wilcoxon rank-sum tests were used to compare TCR breadth between groups. This is the immuneACCESS table as TCRdb keeps it, with only in-frame sequences that have V and J called. A part of the clones is gone; compared with another copy, unresolved V genes explain less than half, and the rest is unexplained. V and J calls plus clone size are reproduced from that table; the DNA served to infer D and trimming. The sample records roughly 320,000 clones, around four fifths of which are singletons. 2% to 2.5% of the sample rests with the top ten.

As for this clone: Its antigen remains unidentified. No quality values exist for individual bases; no much larger clone is one base distant.

The label giving this sample's treatment or condition can be read as: roughly 18 received Ad26.COV2.S at low or high dose, single or two shots; 5 received placebo; per-sample allocation not given. Repertoires of vaccine and placebo recipients were sequenced from samples taken on day 63 after the first injection. Cohort 1b enrolled 25 to 30 adults aged 18-55 years at a single site in Boston, USA, between 29 July and 7 August 2020. Ad26.COV2.S consisted of a replication-incompetent adenovirus type 26 vector by which a prefusion-stabilized SARS-CoV-2 spike protein from the original Wuhan strain was expressed. The junction carries 10 bases between V and J, which are trimmed by 1 base and 6 bases respectively. Including the terminal cysteine and phenylalanine, the CDR3 comprises 14 residues. The entry retains the CDR3 DNA only, 42 bases that are in frame from base 1. CDR1 and CDR2 are read off the germline V gene (reference sequence) as LNHDA and SQIVND.

The sample in question was peripheral blood, obtained in a trial of Ad26.COV2.S vaccine versus placebo. This sequence was found in a person between 18 and 60 years old who received the Ad26.COV2.S COVID-19 vaccine or a placebo. This chain joins TRBV19 to TRBJ1-5; TRBD1 is possibly the D segment (6 matching bases). The sequenced DNA: TGTGCCAGTAGTATAGGGGGGGCTGGTCAGCCCCAGCATTTT. Protein translation: CASSIGGAGQPQHF.